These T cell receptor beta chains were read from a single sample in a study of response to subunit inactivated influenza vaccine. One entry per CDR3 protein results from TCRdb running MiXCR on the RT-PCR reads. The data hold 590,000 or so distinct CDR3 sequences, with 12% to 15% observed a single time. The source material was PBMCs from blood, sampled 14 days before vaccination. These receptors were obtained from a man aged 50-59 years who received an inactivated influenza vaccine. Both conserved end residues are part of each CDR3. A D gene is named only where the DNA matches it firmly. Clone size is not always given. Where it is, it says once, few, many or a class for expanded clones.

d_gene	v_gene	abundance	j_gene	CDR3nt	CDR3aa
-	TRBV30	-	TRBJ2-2	TGTGCCTGGAGTTTAATTGGGGGTCCGGGGGAGCTGTTTTTT	CAWSLIGGPGELFF
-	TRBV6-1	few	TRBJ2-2	TGTGCCAGCAGTGAGGACACCTCGAACACCGGGGAGCTGTTTTTT	CASSEDTSNTGELFF
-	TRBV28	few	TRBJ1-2	TGTGCCAGCAGCCCTTGGTCAGCAGGGTACGACTATGGCTACACCTTC	CASSPWSAGYDYGYTF
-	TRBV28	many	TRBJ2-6	TGTGCCAGCAGTTTTGGTGGGGCCAACGTCCTGACTTTC	CASSFGGANVLTF
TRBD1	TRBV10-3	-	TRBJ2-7	TGTGCCATCAGTAACGGACAGGGGGCAGGAGACGAGCAGTACTTC	CAISNGQGAGDEQYF
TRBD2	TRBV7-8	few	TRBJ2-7	TGTGCCAGCAGCTCCCGGGACTACTCCTACGAGCAGTACTTC	CASSSRDYSYEQYF
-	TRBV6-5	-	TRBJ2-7	TGTGCCAGCAAAGGAGTGGGTAGTCGGCAGTACTTC	CASKGVGSRQYF
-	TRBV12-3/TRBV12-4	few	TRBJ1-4	TGTGCCAGCAGTGATACCGGGCCTTCTAATGAAAAACTGTTTTTT	CASSDTGPSNEKLFF
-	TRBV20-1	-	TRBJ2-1	TGCAGTGCTGAGACTTGGAATGAGCAGTTCTTC	CSAETWNEQFF
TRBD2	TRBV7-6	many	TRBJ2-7	TGTGCCAGCAGCTCGGGACTAGCGGGGGGCGGCAACGAGCAGTACTTC	CASSSGLAGGGNEQYF
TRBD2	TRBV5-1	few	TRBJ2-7	TGCGCCAGCAGCCCTAGCGGGGGGCGCTTCGAGCAGTACTTC	CASSPSGGRFEQYF
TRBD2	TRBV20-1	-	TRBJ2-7	TGCAGTGCTAGGCCCCGCGGGAGAGAGTACGAGCAGTACTTC	CSARPRGREYEQYF
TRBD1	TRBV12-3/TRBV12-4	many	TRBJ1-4	TGTGCCAGCAAACGGACAGGGACTAATGAAAAACTGTTTTTT	CASKRTGTNEKLFF
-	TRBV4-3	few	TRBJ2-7	TGCGCCAGCAGCCCGGGGACCGGAGGGGTCTACGAGCAGTACTTC	CASSPGTGGVYEQYF
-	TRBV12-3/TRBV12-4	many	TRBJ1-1	TGTGCCAGCAGCTTGGGGAAAGCTTTCTTT	CASSLGKAFF
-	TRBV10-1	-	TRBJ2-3	TGCGCCAGCAGGGCGGACAGACCAAGCACAGATACGCAGTATTTT	CASRADRPSTDTQYF
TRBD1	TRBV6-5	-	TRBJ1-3	TGTGCCAGCAGTTACGCAGGGGGCTTGGGAAACACCATATATTTT	CASSYAGGLGNTIYF
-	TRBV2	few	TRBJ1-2	TGTGCCAGCAGTGGAAGGAACTATGGCTACACCTTC	CASSGRNYGYTF
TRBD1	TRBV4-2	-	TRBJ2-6	TGTGCCAGCAGCCAAGTTGCTGTCAGGGACAGTCGCTCTGGGGCCAACGTCCTGACTTTC	CASSQVAVRDSRSGANVLTF
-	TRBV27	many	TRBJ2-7	TGTGCCAGCAGTCCCGAGCCGGGGCAGGGGAACTACGAGCAGTACTTC	CASSPEPGQGNYEQYF
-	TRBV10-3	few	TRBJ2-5	TGTGCCATCAGTGGGACAGAGAAGATCCAGTACTTC	CAISGTEKIQYF
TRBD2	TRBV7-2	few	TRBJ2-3	TGTGCCAGCAGCTCAACCCCGGGACTAGCGGGAGTTACGCAGTATTTT	CASSSTPGLAGVTQYF
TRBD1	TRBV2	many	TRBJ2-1	TGTGCCATCCAGGACAGGAGCTCCTACAATGAGCAGTTCTTC	CAIQDRSSYNEQFF
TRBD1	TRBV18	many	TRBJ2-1	TGTGCCAGCTCACCACAGACAGGGGCACTTGAGCAGTTCTTC	CASSPQTGALEQFF
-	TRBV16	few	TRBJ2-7	TGTGCCAGCAGCCAAAGTATCAGGGGTAACTACGAGCAGTACTTC	CASSQSIRGNYEQYF
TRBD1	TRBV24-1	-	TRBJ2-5	TGTGCCACCAGTGCCGTATCATCGCCGGGACAGCAAGAGACCCAGTACTTC	CATSAVSSPGQQETQYF
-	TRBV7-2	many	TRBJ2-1	TGTGCCAGCAGCTTAGCGGGAGCTGCTGAGCAGTTCTTC	CASSLAGAAEQFF
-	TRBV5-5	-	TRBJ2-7	TGTGCCAGCAGCTTAATTTCAGGAGTGAGCTCCTACGAGCAGTACTTC	CASSLISGVSSYEQYF
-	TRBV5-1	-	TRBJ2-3	TGCGCCAGCAGCGTTGGGAGTCGCATAGATACGCAGTATTTT	CASSVGSRIDTQYF
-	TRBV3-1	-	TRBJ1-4	TGTGCCTCTACTCCGGGGACTAATGAAAAACTGTTTTTT	CASTPGTNEKLFF
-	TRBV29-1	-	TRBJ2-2	TGCAGCGTTGAAGTGAACACCGGGGAGCTGTTTTTT	CSVEVNTGELFF
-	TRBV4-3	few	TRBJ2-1	TGCGCCAGCAGCCCAAGGGTCCTCAATAATGAGCAGTTCTTC	CASSPRVLNNEQFF
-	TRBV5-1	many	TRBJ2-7	TGCGCCAGCAGCTTGCGGGGGGCGCAAAACGAGCAGTACTTC	CASSLRGAQNEQYF
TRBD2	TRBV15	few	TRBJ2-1	TGTGCCACCAGCAGGGGACTAGCGGGCGACGATGAGCAGTTCTTC	CATSRGLAGDDEQFF
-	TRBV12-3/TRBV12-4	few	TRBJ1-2	TGTGCCAGCAGTTGGGGTAACCTGGGGGGCTACACCTTC	CASSWGNLGGYTF
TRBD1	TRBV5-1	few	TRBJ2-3	TGCGCCAGCAGCCCTACCGCCAGGGGGCCAGATACGCAGTATTTT	CASSPTARGPDTQYF
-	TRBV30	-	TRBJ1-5	TGTGCCTGGAGTAGAGAGGTCAATCAGCCCCAGCATTTT	CAWSREVNQPQHF
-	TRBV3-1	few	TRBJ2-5	TGTGCCAGCAGCCAAGGGATTTGGGGGACCCAGTACTTC	CASSQGIWGTQYF
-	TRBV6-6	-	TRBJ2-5	TGTGCCAGCCGGGGTGGGGGGCTAGAGACCCAGTACTTC	CASRGGGLETQYF
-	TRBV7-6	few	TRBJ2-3	TGTGCCAGCAGCTCGCCGTCTCCCACAGATACGCAGTATTTT	CASSSPSPTDTQYF
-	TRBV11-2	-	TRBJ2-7	TGTGCCAGCAGCTCACCTCGCAGGACCTTCTACGAGCAGTACTTC	CASSSPRRTFYEQYF
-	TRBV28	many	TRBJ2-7	TGTGCCAGCAGTTTACGGGATTACGAGCAGTACTTC	CASSLRDYEQYF
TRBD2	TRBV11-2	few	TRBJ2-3	TGTGCCAGCAGCCCTCGGACTAGCGACACAGATACGCAGTATTTT	CASSPRTSDTDTQYF
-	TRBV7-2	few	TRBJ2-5	TGTGCCAGCAGCACGACAGCTATTCAAGAGACCCAGTACTTC	CASSTTAIQETQYF
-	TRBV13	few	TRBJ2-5	TGTGCCAGCAGCTTGCAACCACAAGGACAAGAGACCCAGTACTTC	CASSLQPQGQETQYF
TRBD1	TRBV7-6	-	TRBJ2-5	TGTGCCAGCAGCCACCACAGGGGGCCGGGTGAGACCCAGTACTTC	CASSHHRGPGETQYF
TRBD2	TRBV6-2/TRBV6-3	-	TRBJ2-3	TGTGCCAGCGGGGGACTAGCGGACAGCACAGATACGCAGTATTTT	CASGGLADSTDTQYF
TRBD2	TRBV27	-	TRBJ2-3	TGTGCCAGCAGTTTATACGGGAGGGCCTCCACAGATACGCAGTATTTT	CASSLYGRASTDTQYF
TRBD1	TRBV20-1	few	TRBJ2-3	TGCAGTGCTACCGGACAGGGTAGAACAGATACGCAGTATTTT	CSATGQGRTDTQYF
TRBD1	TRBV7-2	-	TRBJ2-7	TGTGCCAGCAGCTTCGAATACAGGGGTTCCTACGAGCAGTACTTC	CASSFEYRGSYEQYF
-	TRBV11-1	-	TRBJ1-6	TGTGCCAGCAGCCACCGTCGGCAGGAATATTCACCCCTCCACTTT	CASSHRRQEYSPLHF
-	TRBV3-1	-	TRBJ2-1	TGTGCCAGCAGCCCAAGCAGCCGGGTCTATGAGCAGTTCTTC	CASSPSSRVYEQFF
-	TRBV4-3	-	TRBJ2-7	TGCGCCAGCAGCCAAGATCTCCCCGGGAGCCGGTCCCACGAGCAGTACTTC	CASSQDLPGSRSHEQYF
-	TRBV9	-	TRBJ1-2	TGTGCCAGCAGCGTAGGGCAGCTCAACTATGGCTACACCTTC	CASSVGQLNYGYTF